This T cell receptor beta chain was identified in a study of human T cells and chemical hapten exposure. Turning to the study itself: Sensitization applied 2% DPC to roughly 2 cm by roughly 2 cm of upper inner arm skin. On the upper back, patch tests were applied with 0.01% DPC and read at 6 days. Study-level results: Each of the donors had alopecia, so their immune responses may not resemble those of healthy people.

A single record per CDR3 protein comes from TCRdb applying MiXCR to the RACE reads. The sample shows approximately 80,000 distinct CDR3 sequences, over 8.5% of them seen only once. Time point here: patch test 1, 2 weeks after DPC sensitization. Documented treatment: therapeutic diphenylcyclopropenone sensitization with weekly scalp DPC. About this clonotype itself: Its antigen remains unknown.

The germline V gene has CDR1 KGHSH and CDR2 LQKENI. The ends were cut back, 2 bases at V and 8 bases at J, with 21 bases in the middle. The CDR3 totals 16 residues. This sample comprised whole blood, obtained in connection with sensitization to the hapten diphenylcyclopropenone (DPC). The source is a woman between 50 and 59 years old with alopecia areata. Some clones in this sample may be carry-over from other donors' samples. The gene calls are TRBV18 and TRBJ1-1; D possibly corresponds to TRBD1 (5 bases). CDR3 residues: CASSPSGSLGETEAFF. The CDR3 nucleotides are TGTGCCAGCTCACCATCAGGGAGCCTGGGTGAGACGGAAGCTTTCTTT.